The clone carrying this TCR beta chain was recorded a few times. Its antigen is unidentified. This CDR3 is 17 amino acids long. Unmatched junction bases numbered 2, after V lost 2 bases and J lost 0 bases. Germline loops: CDR1 SEHNR, CDR2 FQNEAQ (reference sequence). MiXCR was run by TCRdb on the reads, yielding one entry per CDR3 protein. The sample has hundreds of thousands of distinct CDR3 sequences; 24% are singletons. The data were obtained in a study of T cell repertoires in cytomegalovirus infection. Overall study context: Indications of both CMV infection and matching HLA type were provided by public TCR beta signatures. Study observations and caveats: Within the response measured ex vivo, HLA-C-restricted CMV-specific TCR beta clonotypes were dominant.

The rearrangement links TRBV7-9 to TRBJ2-2; TRBD2 matches at 11 bases. The sequencing input was CD8+ T cells from PBMCs. The source is a human donor in good health (CMV status not recorded). Some clones in this sample may be carry-over from other donors' samples. Here the CDR3 reads CASSLLTSGANTGELFF. In DNA, the CDR3 is TGTGCCAGCAGCTTACTGACTAGCGGGGCGAACACCGGGGAGCTGTTTTTT.